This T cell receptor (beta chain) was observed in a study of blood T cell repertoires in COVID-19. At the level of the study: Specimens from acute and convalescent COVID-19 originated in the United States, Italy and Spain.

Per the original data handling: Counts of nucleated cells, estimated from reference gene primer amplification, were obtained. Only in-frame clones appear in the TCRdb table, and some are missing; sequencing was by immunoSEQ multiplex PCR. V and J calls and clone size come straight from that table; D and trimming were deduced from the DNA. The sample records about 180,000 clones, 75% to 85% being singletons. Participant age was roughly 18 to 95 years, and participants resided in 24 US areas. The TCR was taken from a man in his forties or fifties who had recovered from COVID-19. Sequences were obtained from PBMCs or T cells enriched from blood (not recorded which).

The CDR3 reads CSAGGSRVQPQHF. The CDR3 DNA sequence: TGCAGTGCTGGTGGGAGCAGGGTGCAGCCCCAGCATTTT. This chain joins TRBV20-1 and TRBJ1-5; D possibly corresponds to TRBD1 (5 bases). Germline V gene lookup returns CDR1 DFQATT and CDR2 SNEGSKA (reference sequence). V lost 5 bases and J lost 7, with 15 bases in between. CDR3 length equals 13 residues.